Below, one T cell receptor (beta chain) is given with its context. Antigen specificity is unknown. Here immunoSEQ multiplex PCR was the method, and the copy in TCRdb shows in-frame clones only, minus some. This table has 65,000 or so clones, around 88% appearing once. This record comes from a study of OX40 agonist ivuxolimab in advanced cancers. Study context: Ivuxolimab, an antibody that agonizes OX40 (CD134), was administered to the patients. Age averaged around 58 years (range roughly 23 to 79), and 80% to 90% were male. Melanoma, hepatocellular carcinoma, head and neck or renal cell cancer occurred in dose-escalation patients. Study conclusions and caveats: The authors did not determine the antigen specificity of the expanded peripheral T cells.

The CDR3 sequence is 14 residues long. The germline gives CDR1 MRHNA, CDR2 SNTAGT. Deletions cut 6 bases from V and 1 base from J, with 12 bases between. This sequence originates from an adult with an advanced solid tumor such as melanoma, head and neck, liver or kidney cancer. The sample here was CD4+ or CD8+ T cells sorted from blood, taken in a trial of the OX40 agonist ivuxolimab. The V call is TRBV6-4, the J call TRBJ1-1; no clear D gene. This CDR3 is CASRLGPENTEAFF. DNA for the CDR3: TGTGCCAGCAGGCTCGGGCCGGAGAACACTGAAGCTTTCTTT.